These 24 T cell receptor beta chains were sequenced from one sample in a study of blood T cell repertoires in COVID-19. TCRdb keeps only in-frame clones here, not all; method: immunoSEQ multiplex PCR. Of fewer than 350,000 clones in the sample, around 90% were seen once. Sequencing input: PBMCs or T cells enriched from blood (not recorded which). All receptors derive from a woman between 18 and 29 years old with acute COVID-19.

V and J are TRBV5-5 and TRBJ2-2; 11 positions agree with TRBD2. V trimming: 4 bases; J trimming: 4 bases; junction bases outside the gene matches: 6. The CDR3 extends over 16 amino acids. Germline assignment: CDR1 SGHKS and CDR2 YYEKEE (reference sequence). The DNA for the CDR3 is TGTGCCAGCAGCGAACTAGCGGGGGCATTCACCGGGGAGCTGTTTTTT. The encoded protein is CASSELAGAFTGELFF.

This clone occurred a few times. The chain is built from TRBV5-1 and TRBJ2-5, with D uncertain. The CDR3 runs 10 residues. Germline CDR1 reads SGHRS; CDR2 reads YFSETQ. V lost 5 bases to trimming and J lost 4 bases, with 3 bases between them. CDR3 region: CASRRETQYF. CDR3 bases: TGCGCCAGCAGGCGAGAGACCCAGTACTTC. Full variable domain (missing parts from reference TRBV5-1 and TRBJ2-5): KAGVTQTPRYLIKTRGQQVTLSCSPISGHRSVSWYQQTPGQGLQFLFEYFSETQRNKGNFPGRFSGRQFSNSRSEMNVSTLELGDSALYLCASRRETQYFGPGTRLLVL.

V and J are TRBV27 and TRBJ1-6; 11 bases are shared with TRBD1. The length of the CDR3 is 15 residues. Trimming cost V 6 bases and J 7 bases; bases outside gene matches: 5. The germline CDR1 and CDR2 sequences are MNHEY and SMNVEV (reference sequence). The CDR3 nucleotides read TGTGCCAGCAGCGGACAGGGGGCGCGAAATTCACCCCTCCACTTT. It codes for CASSGQGARNSPLHF.

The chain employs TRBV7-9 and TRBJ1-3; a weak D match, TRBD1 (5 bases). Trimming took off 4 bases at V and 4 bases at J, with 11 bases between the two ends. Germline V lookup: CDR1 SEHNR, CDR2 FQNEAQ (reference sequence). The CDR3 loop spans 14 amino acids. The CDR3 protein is CASSSSGMGNTIYF. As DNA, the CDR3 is TGTGCCAGCAGCTCATCAGGGATGGGAAACACCATATATTTT.

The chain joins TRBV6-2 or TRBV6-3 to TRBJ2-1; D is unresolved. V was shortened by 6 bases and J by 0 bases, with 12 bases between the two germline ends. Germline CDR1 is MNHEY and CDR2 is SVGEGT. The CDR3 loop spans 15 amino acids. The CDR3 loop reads CASSSVANSYNEQFF. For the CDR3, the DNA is TGTGCCAGCAGCTCTGTGGCCAACTCCTACAATGAGCAGTTCTTC.

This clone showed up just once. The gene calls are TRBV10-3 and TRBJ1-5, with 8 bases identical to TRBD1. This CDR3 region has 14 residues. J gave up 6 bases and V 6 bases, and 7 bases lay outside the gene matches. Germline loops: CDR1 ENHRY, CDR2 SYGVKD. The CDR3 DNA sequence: TGTGCCATCAGCGGACAGGGAGCAGGTCAGCCCCAGCATTTT. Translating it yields CAISGQGAGQPQHF.

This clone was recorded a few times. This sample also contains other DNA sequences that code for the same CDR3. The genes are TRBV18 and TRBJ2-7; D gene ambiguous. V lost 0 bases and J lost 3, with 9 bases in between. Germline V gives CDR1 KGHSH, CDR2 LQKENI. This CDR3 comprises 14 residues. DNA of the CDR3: TGTGCCAGCTCACCACCGGCTGGCAGCTACGAGCAGTACTTC. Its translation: CASSPPAGSYEQYF.

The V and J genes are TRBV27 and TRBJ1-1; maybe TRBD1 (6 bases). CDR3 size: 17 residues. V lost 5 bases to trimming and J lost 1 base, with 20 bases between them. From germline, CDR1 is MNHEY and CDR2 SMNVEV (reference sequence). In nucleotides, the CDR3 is TGTGCCAGCAGTCGCCTTCGCGGTCCAGGGGCGAACACTGAAGCTTTCTTT. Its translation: CASSRLRGPGANTEAFF.

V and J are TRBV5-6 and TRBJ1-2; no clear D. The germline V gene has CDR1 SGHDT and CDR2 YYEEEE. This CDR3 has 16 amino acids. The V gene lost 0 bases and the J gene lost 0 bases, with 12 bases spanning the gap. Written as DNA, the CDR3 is TGTGCCAGCAGCTTGGTTTCGGGGAGAGCTAACTATGGCTACACCTTC. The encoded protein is CASSLVSGRANYGYTF.

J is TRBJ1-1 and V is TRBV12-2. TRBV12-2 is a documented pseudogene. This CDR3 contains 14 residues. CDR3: CASLTKTFTTEAFF. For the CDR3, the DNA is TGTGCAAGTCTCACTAAGACGTTTACCACTGAAGCTTTCTTT.

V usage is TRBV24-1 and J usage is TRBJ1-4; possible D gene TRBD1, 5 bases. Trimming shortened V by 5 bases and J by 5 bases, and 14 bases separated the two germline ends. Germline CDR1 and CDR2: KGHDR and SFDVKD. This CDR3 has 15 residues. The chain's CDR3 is CATSGTDSPNEKLFF. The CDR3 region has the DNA TGTGCCACCAGTGGTACCGACAGCCCCAATGAAAAACTGTTTTTT.

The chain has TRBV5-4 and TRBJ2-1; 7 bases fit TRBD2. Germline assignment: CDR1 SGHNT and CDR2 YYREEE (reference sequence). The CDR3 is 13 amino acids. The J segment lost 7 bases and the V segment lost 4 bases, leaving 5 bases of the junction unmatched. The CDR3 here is CASSEGTTNEQFF. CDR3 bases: TGTGCCAGCAGCGAGGGGACTACTAATGAGCAGTTCTTC.

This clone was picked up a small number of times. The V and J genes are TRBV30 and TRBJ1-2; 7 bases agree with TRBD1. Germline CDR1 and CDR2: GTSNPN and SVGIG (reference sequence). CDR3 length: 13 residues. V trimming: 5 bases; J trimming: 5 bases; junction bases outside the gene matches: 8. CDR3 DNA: TGTGCCTGGTCCCCAGGGACAGTATATGGCTACACCTTC. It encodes CAWSPGTVYGYTF. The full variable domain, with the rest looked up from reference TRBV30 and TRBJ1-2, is SQTIHQWPATLVQPVGSPLSLECTVEGTSNPNLYWYRQAAGRGLQLLFYSVGIGQISSEVPQNLSASRPQDRQFILSSKKLLLSDSGFYLCAWSPGTVYGYTFGSGTRLTVV.

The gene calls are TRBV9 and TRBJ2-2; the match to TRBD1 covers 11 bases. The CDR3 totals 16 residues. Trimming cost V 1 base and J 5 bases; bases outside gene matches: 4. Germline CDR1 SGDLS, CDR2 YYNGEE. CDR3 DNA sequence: TGTGCCAGCAGCGTATCGGGGACAGGGGGGACCGGGGAGCTGTTTTTT. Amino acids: CASSVSGTGGTGELFF. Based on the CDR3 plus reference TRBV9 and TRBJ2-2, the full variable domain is DSGVTQTPKHLITATGQRVTLRCSPRSGDLSVYWYQQSLDQGLQFLIQYYNGEERAKGNILERFSAQQFPDLHSELNLSSLELGDSALYFCASSVSGTGGTGELFFGEGSRLTVL.

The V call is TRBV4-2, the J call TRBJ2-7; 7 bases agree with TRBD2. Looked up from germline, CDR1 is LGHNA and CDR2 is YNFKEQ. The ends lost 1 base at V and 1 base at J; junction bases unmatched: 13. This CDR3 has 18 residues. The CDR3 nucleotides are TGTGCCAGCAGCCAAGGCCCGGGACTACCTAGTTCGTCCTACGAGCAGTACTTC. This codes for CASSQGPGLPSSSYEQYF.

The CDR3 protein is CASRQTSGRAGDTQYF. Written as DNA, the CDR3 is TGCGCCAGCAGGCAGACTAGCGGGAGGGCAGGAGATACGCAGTATTTT. The chain carries TRBV5-1 and TRBJ2-3, with TRBD2 matching over 14 bases. The CDR3 contains 16 residues. In germline, CDR1 is SGHRS, CDR2 YFSETQ. V dropped 5 bases and J dropped 5; count of bases not matched to a gene: 7.

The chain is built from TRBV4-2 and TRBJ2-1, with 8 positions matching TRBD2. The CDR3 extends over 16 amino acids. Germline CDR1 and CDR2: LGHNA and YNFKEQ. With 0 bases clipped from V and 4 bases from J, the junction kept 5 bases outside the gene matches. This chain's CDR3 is CASSQDPGGPYNEQFF. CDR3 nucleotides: TGTGCCAGCAGCCAAGATCCGGGAGGGCCGTACAATGAGCAGTTCTTC.

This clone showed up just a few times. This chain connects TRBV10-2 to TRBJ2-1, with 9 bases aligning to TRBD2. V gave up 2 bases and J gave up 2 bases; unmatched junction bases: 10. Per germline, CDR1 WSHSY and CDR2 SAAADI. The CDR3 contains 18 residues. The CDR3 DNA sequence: TGCGCCAGCAGTGAGAGTGGTATTAGCGGGAGCCCCTACAATGAGCAGTTCTTC. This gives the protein CASSESGISGSPYNEQFF.

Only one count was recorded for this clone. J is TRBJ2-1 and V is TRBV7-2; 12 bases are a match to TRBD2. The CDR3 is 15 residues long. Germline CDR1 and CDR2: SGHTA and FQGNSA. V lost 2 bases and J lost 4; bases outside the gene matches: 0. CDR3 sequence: CASSLTSGRYNEQFF. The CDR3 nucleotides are TGTGCCAGCAGCTTAACTAGCGGGAGGTACAATGAGCAGTTCTTC.

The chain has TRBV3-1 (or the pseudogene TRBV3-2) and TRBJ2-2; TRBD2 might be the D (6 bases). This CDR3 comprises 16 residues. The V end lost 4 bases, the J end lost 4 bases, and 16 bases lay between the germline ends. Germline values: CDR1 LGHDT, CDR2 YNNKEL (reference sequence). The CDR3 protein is CASSPGGNGGTGELFF. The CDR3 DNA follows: TGTGCCAGCAGCCCCGGCGGGAACGGAGGCACCGGGGAGCTGTTTTTT.

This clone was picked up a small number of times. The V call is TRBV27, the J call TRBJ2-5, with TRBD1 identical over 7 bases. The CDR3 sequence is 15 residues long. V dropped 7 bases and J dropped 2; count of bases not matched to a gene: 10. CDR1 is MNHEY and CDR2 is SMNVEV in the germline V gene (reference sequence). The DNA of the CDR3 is TGTGCCAGCAAGAGGCTAGGGGGCTATCAAGAGACCCAGTACTTC. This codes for CASKRLGGYQETQYF.

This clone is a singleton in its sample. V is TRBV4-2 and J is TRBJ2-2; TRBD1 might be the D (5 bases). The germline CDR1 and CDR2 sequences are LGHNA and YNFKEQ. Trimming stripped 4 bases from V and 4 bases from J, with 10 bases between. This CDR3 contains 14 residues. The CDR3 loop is CASSLRVGTGELFF. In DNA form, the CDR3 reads TGTGCCAGCAGCCTCAGGGTTGGCACCGGGGAGCTGTTTTTT.

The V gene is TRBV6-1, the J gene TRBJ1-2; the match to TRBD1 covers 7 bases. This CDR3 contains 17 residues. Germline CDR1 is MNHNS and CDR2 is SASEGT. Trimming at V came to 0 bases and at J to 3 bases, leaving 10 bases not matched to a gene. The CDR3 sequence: CASSEAGTEAAYYGYTF. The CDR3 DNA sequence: TGTGCCAGCAGTGAAGCAGGGACAGAGGCCGCTTACTATGGCTACACCTTC.

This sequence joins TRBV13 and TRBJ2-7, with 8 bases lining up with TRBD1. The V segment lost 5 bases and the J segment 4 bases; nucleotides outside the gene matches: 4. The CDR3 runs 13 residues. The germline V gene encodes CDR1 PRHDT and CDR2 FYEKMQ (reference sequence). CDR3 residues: CASSGQGQYEQYF. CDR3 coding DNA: TGTGCCAGCAGCGGACAGGGACAGTACGAGCAGTACTTC.